The 20 T cell receptor beta chains in this list originate from one sample, sequenced in a study of blood T cell repertoires in COVID-19. Generated by immunoSEQ multiplex PCR, the TCRdb table keeps only in-frame clones and is missing some. The repertoire holds approximately 260,000 clones, with approximately 91% as singletons. Input material: peripheral blood. The receptors originated from a man aged 50-60 years with acute or convalescent COVID-19.

The J gene is TRBJ1-2, the V gene TRBV27; tentative D call: TRBD1 (6 bases). There are 14 residues in the CDR3. V was shortened by 7 bases and J by 4 bases, with 16 bases between the two germline ends. Germline CDR1 MNHEY, CDR2 SMNVEV (reference sequence). The CDR3 sequence: CASKRGGPTYGYTF. Here the CDR3 DNA reads TGTGCCAGCAAAAGGGGGGGTCCGACCTATGGCTACACCTTC.

This chain joins TRBV2 and TRBJ2-1; D possibly corresponds to TRBD2 (5 bases). The V end was cut by 3 bases, the J end by 4 bases, with 16 bases between. The CDR3 covers 16 residues. Looked up from germline, CDR1 is SNHLY and CDR2 is FYNNEI. CDR3 sequence (DNA): TGTGCCAGCAGTGAGGAGGCCGGGGAAGGTTACAATGAGCAGTTCTTC. Translation: CASSEEAGEGYNEQFF.

Details on this clone: Additional DNA sequences in this sample encode the identical CDR3. The J gene is TRBJ1-1, the V gene TRBV29-1, with D perhaps TRBD1 (6 bases). Per the germline V gene, CDR1 is SQVTM and CDR2 is ANQGSEA. The CDR3 is made up of 12 amino acids. Between the trimmed V and J ends, which lost 3 bases and 4 bases, there was a span of 9 bases. The CDR3 DNA reads TGCAGCGTTGAGGGGGCAGGCACTGAAGCTTTCTTT. As protein: CSVEGAGTEAFF.

This clone has more than one count but fewer than ten. The rearrangement uses TRBV6-6 and TRBJ1-1, with a possible D match to TRBD1 (5 bases). The CDR3 loop spans 14 amino acids. Germline values: CDR1 MNHNY, CDR2 SVGAGI (reference sequence). The ends were cut back, 5 bases at V and 6 bases at J, with 16 bases in the middle. CDR3 region: CASSMDNGVAEAFF. CDR3 in DNA: TGTGCCAGCAGTATGGACAATGGAGTAGCTGAAGCTTTCTTT.

This clone was seen only a few times. The chain is built from TRBV19 and TRBJ2-5; 10 bases map to TRBD1. The CDR3 sequence is 14 residues long. With V trimmed by 7 bases and J by 4 bases, 6 bases remained unmatched. The germline CDR1 and CDR2 sequences are LNHDA and SQIVND (reference sequence). The CDR3 protein is CASNDRGRGETQYF. CDR3 nucleotide sequence: TGTGCCAGTAATGACAGGGGGCGGGGAGAGACCCAGTACTTC.

The CDR3 sequence is CASQEGNQPQHF. Written as DNA, the CDR3 is TGTGCCAGCCAAGAGGGAAATCAGCCCCAGCATTTT. The V gene is TRBV2, the J gene TRBJ1-5, with unresolved D. The CDR3 is 12 residues long. Between the trimmed V and J ends, which lost 8 bases and 4 bases, there was a span of 9 bases. Germline V gene sequence: CDR1 SNHLY, CDR2 FYNNEI.

V gene TRBV19 combines with J gene TRBJ1-2; D is uncertain. This CDR3 is built from 12 residues. V gave up 9 bases and J gave up 8 bases, with 16 bases separating them. From germline, CDR1 is LNHDA and CDR2 SQIVND (reference sequence). CDR3 DNA: TGTGCCAGCCAACATCGTTCTAGAGGCTACACCTTC. It translates to CASQHRSRGYTF.

This clone appeared a single time. The chain is built from TRBV7-6 and TRBJ1-1; 7 nucleotides match TRBD1. This CDR3 has 15 residues. The ends lost 2 bases at V and 3 bases at J; junction bases unmatched: 6. Germline lookup yields CDR1 SGHVS and CDR2 FNYEAQ. The CDR3 spells CASSLLTGKDTEAFF. CDR3 in DNA: TGTGCCAGCAGCTTATTGACAGGGAAAGACACTGAAGCTTTCTTT.

The rearrangement joins TRBV1 to TRBJ2-3; TRBD2, the D gene given by the table, was not confirmed from the DNA. TRBV1 is flagged as a pseudogene. The CDR3 has 18 residues. CDR3 in DNA: TGCACCAGCAGCCAAGGGGTTGCTAGCGGGCGATTCACAGATACGCAGTATTTT. Translating gives CTSSQGVASGRFTDTQYF.

The rearrangement joins TRBV2 to TRBJ2-5; TRBD2 matches 7 bases. Trimming at V came to 5 bases and at J to 9 bases, leaving 6 bases not matched to a gene. From germline, CDR1 is SNHLY and CDR2 FYNNEI. This CDR3 is built from 12 residues. The CDR3 coding sequence is TGTGCCAGCAGTTCAGAGGGAGGGTCCCAGTACTTC. It codes for CASSSEGGSQYF.

J is TRBJ1-2 and V is TRBV9; D is unclear. Germline CDR1 reads SGDLS; CDR2 reads YYNGEE. The CDR3 covers 16 residues. The V and J ends lost 4 bases and 5 bases respectively, with 21 bases between them. The CDR3 loop is CASSPQVWAEQYGYTF. DNA of the CDR3: TGTGCCAGCAGCCCTCAGGTATGGGCAGAACAATATGGCTACACCTTC.

The genes are TRBV18 and TRBJ1-4; D is undetermined. The CDR3 length is 15 residues. The V end was cut by 3 bases, the J end by 6 bases, with 14 bases between. Germline CDR1 KGHSH, CDR2 LQKENI. The DNA for the CDR3 is TGTGCCAGCTCACCGCGAGAGGCGGGAGATGAAAAACTGTTTTTT. As protein: CASSPREAGDEKLFF.

This clone was seen more than once but under ten times. The chain joins TRBV5-4 to TRBJ1-2; D is undetermined. Trimming removed 5 bases from V and 5 bases from J, with 19 bases in between. Germline V gene data show CDR1 as SGHNT and CDR2 as YYREEE (reference sequence). CDR3 length equals 15 residues. CDR3 sequence (DNA): TGTGCCAGCAGAAGCGGGCCAGTTTTGGGGTATGGCTACACCTTC. Translating gives CASRSGPVLGYGYTF. Supplemented by reference TRBV5-4 and TRBJ1-2, the full variable domain reads ETGVTQSPTHLIKTRGQQVTLRCSSQSGHNTVSWYQQALGQGPQFIFQYYREEENGRGNFPPRFSGLQFPNYSSELNVNALELDDSALYLCASRSGPVLGYGYTFGSGTRLTVV.

This sequence joins TRBV24-1 and TRBJ2-3; TRBD2 matches 9 bases. The CDR3 is 16 amino acids. CDR1 and CDR2 (germline): KGHDR, SFDVKD. V lost 3 bases to trimming and J lost 0 bases; unmatched junction nucleotides: 3. The CDR3 coding sequence is TGTGCCACCAGTGATCGGACTAGCGCCAGCACAGATACGCAGTATTTT. It encodes CATSDRTSASTDTQYF.

The chain combines TRBV4-1 with TRBJ2-1, with 11 nucleotides matching TRBD1. The CDR3 is 16 amino acids. Germline values: CDR1 MGHRA, CDR2 YSYEKL. The J segment lost 6 bases and the V segment lost 4 bases, leaving 8 bases of the junction unmatched. The CDR3 region has the DNA TGCGCCAGCAGCCGACAAGCCGGGACAGGGGGCAATGAGCAGTTCTTC. Its protein is CASSRQAGTGGNEQFF.

Comments on this clone: This same CDR3 is encoded by further DNA sequences in the sample. The chain recombines TRBV19 with TRBJ1-5; D ambiguous. Germline CDR1 LNHDA, CDR2 SQIVND (reference sequence). This CDR3 spans 13 amino acids. The V end was cut by 5 bases, the J end by 7 bases, with 12 bases between. CDR3 sequence (DNA): TGTGCCAGTAGTGAGGGAGTTGGGCAGCCCCAGCATTTT. It translates to CASSEGVGQPQHF.

The J gene is TRBJ2-1, the V gene TRBV10-3; the match to TRBD1 covers 7 bases. The CDR3 is 14 amino acids. Germline V lookup: CDR1 ENHRY, CDR2 SYGVKD. The trim removed 4 bases at V and 6 bases at J, leaving 6 bases unmatched. The CDR3 spells CAISGQGSLNEQFF. Here the CDR3 DNA reads TGTGCCATCAGTGGACAGGGTTCGCTCAATGAGCAGTTCTTC.

This sequence joins TRBV7-9 and TRBJ1-6, with TRBD1 identical over 8 bases. In germline, CDR1 is SEHNR, CDR2 FQNEAQ (reference sequence). This CDR3 contains 15 residues. The trim removed 0 bases at V and 8 bases at J, leaving 3 bases unmatched. CDR3 residues: CASSLATGGYSPLHF. In DNA form, the CDR3 reads TGTGCCAGCAGCTTAGCCACAGGGGGTTATTCACCCCTCCACTTT.

This chain connects TRBV19 to TRBJ2-1; a possible D gene is TRBD1 (6 bases). This CDR3 is built from 14 residues. Germline values: CDR1 LNHDA, CDR2 SQIVND (reference sequence). V was trimmed by 11 bases and J by 6 bases, leaving 20 bases between them. The CDR3 nucleotides are TGTGCCTCCTCACCAGGGGCGACCGGCAATGAGCAGTTCTTC. The encoded protein is CASSPGATGNEQFF.

This clone was observed a handful of times. This sequence joins TRBV7-9 and TRBJ1-1; no definite D call. CDR3 length equals 13 residues. Germline loops: CDR1 SEHNR, CDR2 FQNEAQ (reference sequence). Trimming removed 7 bases at V and 5 bases at J, with 14 bases between. The chain's CDR3 is CASTLGVGTEAFF. The CDR3 DNA sequence: TGTGCCAGCACCCTCGGGGTTGGGACTGAAGCTTTCTTT.